One and the same sample provided the 24 T cell receptor beta chains below, sequenced in a study of PD-1 blockade in classical Hodgkin lymphoma. The time point is: newly diagnosed, previously untreated cHL patient sample. Assay used: immunoSEQ multiplex PCR; TCRdb lists only in-frame clones, some missing. The sample has roughly 32,000 clones; approximately 94% are singletons. The material sequenced was peripheral blood mononuclear cells (PBMCs). These receptors all come from a human donor with classical Hodgkin lymphoma.

This sequence joins TRBV19 and TRBJ2-3, with TRBD2 identical over 12 bases. The CDR3 loop spans 15 amino acids. V shed 3 bases, J shed 4 bases, and the junction held 2 bases outside the gene matches. The germline V gene encodes CDR1 LNHDA and CDR2 SQIVND (reference sequence). The CDR3 region is CASSIRTSGADTQYF. CDR3 in DNA: TGTGCCAGTAGTATTAGGACTAGCGGGGCAGATACGCAGTATTTT.

V and J are TRBV7-2 and TRBJ2-1, with unresolved D. This CDR3 has 17 amino acids. The germline V gene has CDR1 SGHTA and CDR2 FQGNSA. The V and J ends lost 2 bases and 0 bases respectively, with 14 bases between them. Here the CDR3 reads CASSLSRFLSSYNEQFF. The CDR3 bases are TGTGCCAGCAGCTTATCGAGGTTTCTTAGCTCCTACAATGAGCAGTTCTTC.

V usage is TRBV6-5 and J usage is TRBJ1-1; D possibly corresponds to TRBD1 (5 bases). Per germline, CDR1 MNHEY and CDR2 SVGAGI. This CDR3 region has 13 residues. The V end lost 11 bases, the J end lost 0 bases, and 13 bases lay between the germline ends. The DNA of the CDR3 is TGTGCCGCGTCGGGGCACGTGAACACTGAAGCTTTCTTT. This gives the protein CAASGHVNTEAFF.

V gene TRBV7-3 combines with J gene TRBJ2-2; the D gene is possibly TRBD2 (5 bases). The germline gives CDR1 SGHTA, CDR2 FQGTGA. V lost 1 base and J 8 bases, leaving 11 bases between the germline ends. The CDR3 is 14 residues long. The CDR3 is CASSLNSRGGELFF. Here the CDR3 DNA reads TGTGCCAGCAGCTTAAATTCTCGGGGTGGGGAGCTGTTTTTT.

The V gene is TRBV28, the J gene TRBJ2-5; the D call may be TRBD1 or TRBD2 (6 bases each). The CDR3 contains 15 residues. V was clipped by 7 bases and J by 1 base, with 16 bases between them. CDR1 MDHEN and CDR2 SYDVKM come from the germline V gene. CDR3 nucleotides: TGTGCCAGCACGCCAGAGGGGGGTGGCCAAGAGACCCAGTACTTC. Translated: CASTPEGGGQETQYF.

This sequence joins TRBV6-5 and TRBJ2-5; D unclear. Germline V gene data show CDR1 as MNHEY and CDR2 as SVGAGI. V was shortened by 0 bases and J by 5 bases, with 1 base between the two germline ends. This CDR3 has 11 amino acids. This CDR3 is CASSYSETQYF. For the CDR3, the DNA is TGTGCCAGCAGTTACTCTGAGACCCAGTACTTC.

The J gene is TRBJ1-5, the V gene TRBV19; a possible D gene is TRBD1 (6 bases). Looked up from germline, CDR1 is LNHDA and CDR2 is SQIVND (reference sequence). The CDR3 covers 15 residues. Trimming shortened V by 3 bases and J by 6 bases, and 15 bases separated the two germline ends. As DNA, the CDR3 is TGTGCCAGTAGTATCGGGACACAACTTGGTCAGCCCCAGCATTTT. Protein product: CASSIGTQLGQPQHF.

The chain recombines TRBV5-6 with TRBJ1-6; D gene unclear. Germline assignment: CDR1 SGHDT and CDR2 YYEEEE. The CDR3 length is 15 residues. The V gene lost 0 bases and the J gene lost 8 bases, with 12 bases spanning the gap. The CDR3 DNA follows: TGTGCCAGCAGCTTGGGGGCAGGTCAAGATTCACCCCTCCACTTT. Translating it yields CASSLGAGQDSPLHF.

The chain combines TRBV29-1 with TRBJ1-4; TRBD1 is a possible D gene (6 bases). The V end was cut by 4 bases, the J end by 3 bases, with 9 bases between. CDR3 length: 13 amino acids. The germline gives CDR1 SQVTM, CDR2 ANQGSEA. The CDR3 spells CSVGEGANEKLFF. The CDR3 nucleotides are TGCAGCGTTGGAGAGGGGGCTAATGAAAAACTGTTTTTT.

The rearrangement links TRBV9 to TRBJ1-2; 10 nucleotides line up with TRBD1. Trimming at V came to 0 bases and at J to 1 base, leaving 9 bases not matched to a gene. CDR1 and CDR2 (germline): SGDLS, YYNGEE. This CDR3 region has 18 residues. CDR3 sequence (DNA): TGTGCCAGCAGCGTAGGGGGGACAGGGGTGGCGTATAACTATGGCTACACCTTC. The encoded protein is CASSVGGTGVAYNYGYTF.

The CDR3 DNA follows: TGTGCCAGCAGCGTAGAGGGAATGAGGGGCTCCTACAATGAGCAGTTCTTC. It codes for CASSVEGMRGSYNEQFF. This chain uses TRBV9 with TRBJ2-1; either TRBD1 or TRBD2 may fit D (5 bases each). The germline V gene encodes CDR1 SGDLS and CDR2 YYNGEE. V dropped 0 bases and J dropped 0 bases, with 13 bases sitting between them. The CDR3 is 17 residues long. Full variable domain (missing parts from reference TRBV9 and TRBJ2-1): DSGVTQTPKHLITATGQRVTLRCSPRSGDLSVYWYQQSLDQGLQFLIQYYNGEERAKGNILERFSAQQFPDLHSELNLSSLELGDSALYFCASSVEGMRGSYNEQFFGPGTRLTVL.

The chain uses TRBV4-1 and TRBJ2-1; no firm D call. V gave up 0 bases and J gave up 10 bases, with 16 bases separating them. Germline V gene lookup returns CDR1 MGHRA and CDR2 YSYEKL. CDR3 length equals 15 residues. CDR3 in DNA: TGCGCCAGCAGCCAAGAGGCGGCCACACCGCGGGAGCAGTTCTTC. Amino acids: CASSQEAATPREQFF.

The CDR3 region is CAWSLKGRRNMNTEAFF. The CDR3 DNA is TGTGCCTGGAGTCTTAAGGGGAGACGGAACATGAACACTGAAGCTTTCTTT. The chain is built from TRBV30 and TRBJ1-1; D is possibly TRBD1 (5 bases). Germline CDR1 reads GTSNPN; CDR2 reads SVGIG (reference sequence). This CDR3 is built from 17 residues. V lost 2 bases to trimming and J lost 0 bases, with 19 bases between them.

CDR3 bases: TGTGCCAGCAGGTTGGACTTGACGGGCCGGGATACGCAGTATTTT. Translating gives CASRLDLTGRDTQYF. The V gene is TRBV28, the J gene TRBJ2-3; the D gene is possibly TRBD2 (5 bases). CDR1 MDHEN and CDR2 SYDVKM come from the germline V gene. The CDR3 consists of 15 residues. Trimming cost V 6 bases and J 6 bases, with 19 bases left between them.

This sequence joins TRBV5-1 and TRBJ2-3; a possible D gene is TRBD2 (7 bases). Trimming stripped 2 bases from V and 0 bases from J, with 10 bases between. This CDR3 spans 15 amino acids. The germline gives CDR1 SGHRS, CDR2 YFSETQ. The CDR3 DNA reads as TGCGCCAGCAGCTTAGCGGGACATAGCACAGATACGCAGTATTTT. This encodes CASSLAGHSTDTQYF. Using reference TRBV5-1 and TRBJ2-3 for the parts outside the CDR3, the full variable domain is KAGVTQTPRYLIKTRGQQVTLSCSPISGHRSVSWYQQTPGQGLQFLFEYFSETQRNKGNFPGRFSGRQFSNSRSEMNVSTLELGDSALYLCASSLAGHSTDTQYFGPGTRLTVL.

Notes on this clone: One end of the junction fails to match germline, which may point to a read error. The rearrangement links TRBV7-7 to TRBJ1-6; TRBD1 matches 8 bases. This CDR3 is 17 amino acids long. CDR1 is SSHAT, CDR2 FNYEAQ, per germline (reference sequence). CDR3 nucleotides: TGTGCTAGCAGCCCCTGGACAGGGTGGTCCTATAATTCACCCCTCCACTTT. This encodes CASSPWTGWSYNSPLHF.

The CDR3 loop is CASSASDRGGEKLFF. DNA for the CDR3: TGTGCCAGCAGCGCCAGTGACAGGGGAGGGGAAAAACTGTTTTTT. This chain connects TRBV5-6 to TRBJ1-4; 8 bases map to TRBD1. The ends lost 4 bases at V and 8 bases at J; junction bases unmatched: 10. Germline assignment: CDR1 SGHDT and CDR2 YYEEEE. The CDR3 contains 15 residues.

The sample holds one count of this clone. The chain combines TRBV7-9 with TRBJ1-1; unclear D gene. CDR3 length: 12 amino acids. Germline-derived CDR1 and CDR2 are SEHNR and FQNEAQ (reference sequence). V lost 2 bases to trimming and J lost 10 bases, with 11 bases between them. The CDR3 loop reads CASSLILNPAFF. The CDR3 DNA reads as TGTGCCAGCAGCTTAATTCTAAATCCAGCTTTCTTT.

This chain uses TRBV7-9 with TRBJ2-2; a possible D gene is TRBD2 (5 bases). V was shortened by 7 bases and J by 5 bases, with 11 bases between the two germline ends. Germline assignment: CDR1 SEHNR and CDR2 FQNEAQ (reference sequence). This CDR3 has 13 amino acids. CDR3 in amino acids: CASTGRETGELFF. In DNA form, the CDR3 reads TGTGCCAGCACTGGCCGGGAAACCGGGGAGCTGTTTTTT.

This chain uses TRBV7-8 with TRBJ2-7; either TRBD1 or TRBD2 may fit D (5 bases each). The germline V gene has CDR1 SGHVS and CDR2 FQNEAQ. The CDR3 is 13 residues long. The V and J ends lost 1 base and 13 bases respectively, with 17 bases between them. In DNA form, the CDR3 reads TGTGCCAGCAGCTTAGGGGACGGCATCGGGCTCTACTTC. Translation gives CASSLGDGIGLYF.

V is TRBV5-1 and J is TRBJ1-1; 7 bases fit TRBD1. CDR1 and CDR2 (germline): SGHRS, YFSETQ. This CDR3 has 15 residues. Trimming at V came to 0 bases and at J to 6 bases, leaving 8 bases not matched to a gene. As DNA, the CDR3 is TGCGCCAGCAGCTTGGCGGAGCAGGGGGTCCCTGAAGCTTTCTTT. Its protein is CASSLAEQGVPEAFF.

This chain links TRBV5-1 with TRBJ1-3; D gene unclear. Trimming shortened V by 1 base and J by 4 bases, and 6 bases separated the two germline ends. Germline values: CDR1 SGHRS, CDR2 YFSETQ. This CDR3 spans 13 amino acids. The CDR3 spells CASSLSGGNTIYF. The CDR3 bases are TGCGCCAGCAGCTTGTCCGGGGGAAACACCATATATTTT.

The J gene is TRBJ2-1, the V gene TRBV7-6; no clear D. Germline V lookup: CDR1 SGHVS, CDR2 FNYEAQ. V was trimmed by 4 bases and J by 6 bases, leaving 16 bases between them. The CDR3 has 15 amino acids. DNA for the CDR3: TGTGCCAGCAGCTCCGGGTGGGGATTTGGCAATGAGCAGTTCTTC. Its protein product is CASSSGWGFGNEQFF.

The table lists this clone with a count of one. The chain is built from TRBV11-2 and TRBJ1-6; no clear D. The germline V and J ends were trimmed by 1 base and 7 bases, with 8 bases remaining between them. CDR1 and CDR2 from the germline V gene are SGHAT and FQNNGV. The CDR3 loop spans 14 amino acids. The CDR3 loop is CASSLGVPNSPLHF. The CDR3 DNA is TGTGCCAGCAGCTTAGGAGTCCCCAATTCACCCCTCCACTTT.